The source of this T cell receptor beta chain is a study of blood T cells in healthy people across ages. The study, taken as a whole, reports: Researchers deemed the diversity estimates from one million T cells underestimates.

In this sample, this clonotype turned up once. Antigen unknown. The CDR3 consists of 15 residues. Germline CDR1 is SGHDT and CDR2 is YYEEEE. For the second PCR, which ran for 7 to 11 cycles, a sample-barcoded 5' primer and a J-beta primer mix were used. TCRdb processed the 5' RACE reads anew with MiXCR; each CDR3 protein has one entry. The data show some 860,000 distinct CDR3 sequences, 56% seen once. Sequencing input: blood. The TCR comes from a man in his forties in good health. The chain carries TRBV5-6 and TRBJ2-4; 7 bases are shared with TRBD1. The J call is uncertain, as TRBJ2-7 better fits the DNA end. This CDR3 is CASSREGARSYEQYF. In DNA form, the CDR3 reads TGTGCCAGCAGCCGTGAGGGGGCCCGTTCCTACGAGCAGTACTTC.